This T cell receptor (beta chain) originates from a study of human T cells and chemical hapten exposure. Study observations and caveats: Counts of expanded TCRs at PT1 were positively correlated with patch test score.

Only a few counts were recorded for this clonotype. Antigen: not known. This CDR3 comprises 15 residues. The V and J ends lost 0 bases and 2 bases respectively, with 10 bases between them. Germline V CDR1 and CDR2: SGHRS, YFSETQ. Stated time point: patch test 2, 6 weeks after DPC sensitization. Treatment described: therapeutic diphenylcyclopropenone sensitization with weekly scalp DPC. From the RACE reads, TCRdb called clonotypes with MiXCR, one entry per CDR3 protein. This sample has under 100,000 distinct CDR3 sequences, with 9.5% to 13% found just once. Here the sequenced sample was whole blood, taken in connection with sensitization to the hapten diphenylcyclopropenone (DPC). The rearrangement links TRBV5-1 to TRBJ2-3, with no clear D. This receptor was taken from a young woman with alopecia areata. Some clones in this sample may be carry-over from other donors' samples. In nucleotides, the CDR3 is TGCGCCAGCAGCTTGGCCTTGCGGCCCACAGATACGCAGTATTTT. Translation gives CASSLALRPTDTQYF. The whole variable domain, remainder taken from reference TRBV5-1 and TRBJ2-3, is KAGVTQTPRYLIKTRGQQVTLSCSPISGHRSVSWYQQTPGQGLQFLFEYFSETQRNKGNFPGRFSGRQFSNSRSEMNVSTLELGDSALYLCASSLALRPTDTQYFGPGTRLTVL.